This TCR beta chain was retrieved from a study of blood T cell repertoires in COVID-19. The method was immunoSEQ multiplex PCR; TCRdb's version includes in-frame clones alone and lacks a portion of them. The sample yields around 95,000 clones, 81% seen once. The CDR3 covers 14 residues. In germline, CDR1 is SGHTA, CDR2 FQGNSA. V was cut by 1 base and J by 8 bases, with 14 bases left in between. The clonotype was recovered from a woman aged 80 or over with acute or convalescent COVID-19. The sample comprised peripheral blood. The chain is built from TRBV7-2 and TRBJ1-2; D gene unclear. The CDR3: CASSLGGHPGGYTF. CDR3 bases: TGTGCCAGCAGCTTAGGTGGGCATCCGGGGGGCTACACCTTC.